This TCR beta chain appears in the sequencing data of a study of T cell repertoires in cytomegalovirus infection. Study in general: Well-studied HLA-B-restricted epitopes and recently identified HLA-C-restricted epitopes of CMV were both used in the study. Both a matching HLA type and CMV infection were indicated by public TCR beta signatures.

Turning to this clonotype: As yet, its antigen is unknown.

One entry per CDR3 protein results from TCRdb running MiXCR on the reads. The sample has about 900,000 distinct CDR3 sequences, about a third seen once; the top ten hold around an eighth. The sequencing here drew on cultured CD8+ T cells from PBMCs, taken from culture after CMV antigen stimulation. The source is a human donor in good health (CMV status not recorded). Some clones in this sample may be carry-over from other donors' samples.

This chain's CDR3 is CSASGGGTEAFF. The CDR3 DNA follows: TGCAGTGCCAGCGGGGGCGGCACTGAAGCTTTCTTT. J is TRBJ1-1 and V is TRBV20-1, with a weak D call TRBD1 (6 bases). V was pared by 6 bases and J by 4 bases, with 12 bases between. This CDR3 is built from 12 residues. Germline assignment: CDR1 DFQATT and CDR2 SNEGSKA (reference sequence).